Listed here is a single TCR beta chain. The antigen is undetermined. The J segment lost 0 bases and the V segment lost 5 bases, leaving 11 bases of the junction unmatched. The CDR3 is 17 residues long. Per the germline V gene, CDR1 is DFQATT and CDR2 is SNEGSKA (reference sequence). MiXCR was run by TCRdb on the reads, yielding one entry per CDR3 protein. The sample contains roughly 130,000 distinct CDR3 sequences, approximately 9.2% of which appear only once. This record belongs to a study of T cell repertoires in cytomegalovirus infection. Background on the study: An indication of both CMV infection and matching HLA type came from public TCR beta signatures. General study findings and limits: HLA-C-restricted CMV-specific TCR beta clonotypes prevailed in the ex vivo response. Public TCR beta family frequency separated CMV-and-HLA carriers, including in an independent cohort.

The clonotype was recovered from a human donor in good health (CMV status not recorded). Some clones in this sample may be carry-over from other donors' samples. This chain uses TRBV20-1 with TRBJ2-7, with TRBD1 matching 12 bases. The sequencing sample was made of PBMCs. CDR3 coding DNA: TGCAGTGCTGGCCCGGGACAGGGGGCCCCCCTCTCCTACGAGCAGTACTTC. Encoded protein: CSAGPGQGAPLSYEQYF.